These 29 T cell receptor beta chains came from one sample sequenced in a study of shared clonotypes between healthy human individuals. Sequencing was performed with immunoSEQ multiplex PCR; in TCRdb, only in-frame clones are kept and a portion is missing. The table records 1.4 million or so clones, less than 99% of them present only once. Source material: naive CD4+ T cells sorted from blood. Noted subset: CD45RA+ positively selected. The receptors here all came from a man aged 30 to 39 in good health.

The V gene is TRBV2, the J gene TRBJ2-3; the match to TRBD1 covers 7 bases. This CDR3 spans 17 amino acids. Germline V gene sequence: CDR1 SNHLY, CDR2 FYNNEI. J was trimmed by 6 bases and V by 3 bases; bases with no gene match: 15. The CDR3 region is CASSERGGHPPGDTQYF. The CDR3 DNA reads TGTGCCAGCAGTGAGAGAGGGGGCCATCCCCCTGGGGATACGCAGTATTTT.

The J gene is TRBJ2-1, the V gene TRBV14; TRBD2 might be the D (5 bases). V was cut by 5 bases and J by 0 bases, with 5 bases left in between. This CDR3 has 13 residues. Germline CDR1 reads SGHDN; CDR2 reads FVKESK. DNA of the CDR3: TGTGCCAGCAGCACTAGCTCCTACAATGAGCAGTTCTTC. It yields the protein CASSTSSYNEQFF.

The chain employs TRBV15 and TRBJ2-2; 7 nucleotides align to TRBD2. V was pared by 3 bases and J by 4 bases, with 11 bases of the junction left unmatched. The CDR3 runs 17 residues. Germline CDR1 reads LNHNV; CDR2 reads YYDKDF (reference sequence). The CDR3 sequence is CATSRTAGGTATGELFF. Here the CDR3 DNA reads TGTGCCACCAGCAGGACCGCCGGGGGGACGGCCACCGGGGAGCTGTTTTTT.

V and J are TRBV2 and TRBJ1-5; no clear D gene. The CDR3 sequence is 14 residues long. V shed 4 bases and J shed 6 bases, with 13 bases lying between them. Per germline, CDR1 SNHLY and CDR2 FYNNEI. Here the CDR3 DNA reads TGTGCCAGCAGTGCGGCGGAGGGCGGTCAGCCCCAGCATTTT. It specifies CASSAAEGGQPQHF.

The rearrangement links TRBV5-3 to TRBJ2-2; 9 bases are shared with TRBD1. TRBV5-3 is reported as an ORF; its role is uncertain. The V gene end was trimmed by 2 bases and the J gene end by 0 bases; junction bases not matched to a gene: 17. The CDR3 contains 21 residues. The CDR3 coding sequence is TGTGCCAGAAGCTTCAAACGGGACAGGGCTAGGGGGACTACGAACACCGGGGAGCTGTTTTTT. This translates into CARSFKRDRARGTTNTGELFF.

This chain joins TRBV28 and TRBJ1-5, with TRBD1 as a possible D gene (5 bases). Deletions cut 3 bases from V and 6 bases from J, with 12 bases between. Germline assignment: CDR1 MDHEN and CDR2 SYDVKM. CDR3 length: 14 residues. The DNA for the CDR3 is TGTGCCAGCAGTTTGTCCGGGGGGAGTCAGCCCCAGCATTTT. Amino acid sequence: CASSLSGGSQPQHF.

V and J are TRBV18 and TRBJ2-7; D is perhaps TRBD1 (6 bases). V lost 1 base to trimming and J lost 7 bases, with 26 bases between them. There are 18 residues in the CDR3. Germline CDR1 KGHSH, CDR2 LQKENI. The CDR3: CASSPLPIQGGMSWEQYF. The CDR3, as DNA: TGTGCCAGCTCACCACTTCCTATACAGGGTGGGATGTCGTGGGAGCAGTACTTC.

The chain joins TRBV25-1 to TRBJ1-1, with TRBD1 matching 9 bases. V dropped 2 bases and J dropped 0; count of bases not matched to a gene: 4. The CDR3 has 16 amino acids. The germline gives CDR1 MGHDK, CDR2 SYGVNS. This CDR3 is CASSEVGTGLNTEAFF. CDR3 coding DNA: TGTGCCAGCAGTGAAGTTGGGACAGGGTTGAACACTGAAGCTTTCTTT.

CDR3 sequence reads: CSVGSSGPRSSYNEQFF. CDR3 DNA: TGCAGCGTTGGTTCTAGCGGTCCTCGAAGCTCCTACAATGAGCAGTTCTTC. The chain has TRBV29-1 and TRBJ2-1, with 7 bases identical to TRBD2. The CDR3 spans 17 residues. J lost 0 bases, V lost 4 bases, and 12 bases had no gene match. CDR1 is SQVTM, CDR2 ANQGSEA, per germline.

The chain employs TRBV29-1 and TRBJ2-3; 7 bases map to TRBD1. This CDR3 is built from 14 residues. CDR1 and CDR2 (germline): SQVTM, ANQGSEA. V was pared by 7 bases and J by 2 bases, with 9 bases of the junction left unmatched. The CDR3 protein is CSEGRDRTTDTQYF. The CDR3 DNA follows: TGCAGCGAAGGCCGGGACAGAACCACAGATACGCAGTATTTT.

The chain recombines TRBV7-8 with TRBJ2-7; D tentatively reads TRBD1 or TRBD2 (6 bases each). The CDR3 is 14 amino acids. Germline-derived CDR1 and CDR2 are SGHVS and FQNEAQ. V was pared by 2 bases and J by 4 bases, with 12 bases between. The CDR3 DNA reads TGTGCCAGCAGCTTAAGGGGGGCGGATTACGAGCAGTACTTC. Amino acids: CASSLRGADYEQYF.

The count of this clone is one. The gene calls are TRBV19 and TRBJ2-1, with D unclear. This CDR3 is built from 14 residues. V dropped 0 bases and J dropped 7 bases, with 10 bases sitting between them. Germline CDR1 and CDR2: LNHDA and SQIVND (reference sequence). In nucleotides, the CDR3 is TGTGCCAGTAGTATAGATAACCTATCGAATGAGCAGTTCTTC. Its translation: CASSIDNLSNEQFF.

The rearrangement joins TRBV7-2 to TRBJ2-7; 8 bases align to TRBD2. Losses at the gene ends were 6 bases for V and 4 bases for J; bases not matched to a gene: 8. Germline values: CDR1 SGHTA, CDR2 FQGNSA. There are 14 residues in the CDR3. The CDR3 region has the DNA TGTGCCAGCAGATCTAAGGGCGGGAGGTACGAGCAGTACTTC. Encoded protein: CASRSKGGRYEQYF.

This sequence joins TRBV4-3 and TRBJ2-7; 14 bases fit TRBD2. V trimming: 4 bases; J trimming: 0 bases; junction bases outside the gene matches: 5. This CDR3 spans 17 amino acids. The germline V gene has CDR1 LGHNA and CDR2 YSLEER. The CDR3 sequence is CASSLGLAGGSSYEQYF. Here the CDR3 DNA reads TGCGCCAGCAGCCTAGGACTAGCGGGAGGCAGCTCCTACGAGCAGTACTTC.

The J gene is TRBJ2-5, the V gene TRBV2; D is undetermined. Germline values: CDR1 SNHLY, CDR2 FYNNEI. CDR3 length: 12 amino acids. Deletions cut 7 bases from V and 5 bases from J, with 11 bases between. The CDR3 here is CASTGLVETQYF. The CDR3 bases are TGTGCCAGCACTGGGCTTGTGGAGACCCAGTACTTC.

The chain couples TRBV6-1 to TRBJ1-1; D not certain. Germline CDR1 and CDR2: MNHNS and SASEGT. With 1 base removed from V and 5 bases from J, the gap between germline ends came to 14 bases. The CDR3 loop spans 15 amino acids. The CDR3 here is CASSEGRFPGTEAFF. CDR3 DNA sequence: TGTGCCAGCAGTGAAGGAAGGTTCCCCGGTACTGAAGCTTTCTTT.

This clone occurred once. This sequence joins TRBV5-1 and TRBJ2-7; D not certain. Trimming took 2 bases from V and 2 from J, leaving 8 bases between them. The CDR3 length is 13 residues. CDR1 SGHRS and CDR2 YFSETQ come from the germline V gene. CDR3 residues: CASSLGFTYEQYF. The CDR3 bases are TGCGCCAGCAGCTTAGGTTTCACCTACGAGCAGTACTTC. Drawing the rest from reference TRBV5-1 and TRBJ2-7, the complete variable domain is KAGVTQTPRYLIKTRGQQVTLSCSPISGHRSVSWYQQTPGQGLQFLFEYFSETQRNKGNFPGRFSGRQFSNSRSEMNVSTLELGDSALYLCASSLGFTYEQYFGPGTRLTVT.

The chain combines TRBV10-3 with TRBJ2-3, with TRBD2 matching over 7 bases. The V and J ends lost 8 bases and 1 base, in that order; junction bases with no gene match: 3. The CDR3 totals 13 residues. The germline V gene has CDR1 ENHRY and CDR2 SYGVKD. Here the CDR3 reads CAIQGGGTDTQYF. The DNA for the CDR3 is TGTGCCATCCAGGGAGGGGGCACAGATACGCAGTATTTT.

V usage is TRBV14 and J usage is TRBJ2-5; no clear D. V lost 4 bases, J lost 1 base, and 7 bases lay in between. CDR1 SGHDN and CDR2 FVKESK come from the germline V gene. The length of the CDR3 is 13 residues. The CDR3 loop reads CASSRGVQETQYF. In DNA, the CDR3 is TGTGCCAGCAGCCGTGGGGTCCAAGAGACCCAGTACTTC.

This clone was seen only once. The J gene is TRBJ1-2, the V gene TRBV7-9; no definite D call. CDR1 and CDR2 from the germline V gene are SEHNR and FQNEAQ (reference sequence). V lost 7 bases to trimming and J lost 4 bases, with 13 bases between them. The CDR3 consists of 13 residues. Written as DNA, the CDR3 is TGTGCCAGCAACCCAATCGAGGGCTATGGCTACACCTTC. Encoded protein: CASNPIEGYGYTF.

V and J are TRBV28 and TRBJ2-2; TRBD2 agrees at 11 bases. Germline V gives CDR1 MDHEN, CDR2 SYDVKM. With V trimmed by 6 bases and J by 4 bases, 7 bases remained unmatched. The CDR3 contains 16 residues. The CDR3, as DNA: TGTGCCAGCAGGCTGACTAGCGGGACTTCCACCGGGGAGCTGTTTTTT. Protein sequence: CASRLTSGTSTGELFF. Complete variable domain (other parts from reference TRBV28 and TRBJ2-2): DVKVTQSSRYLVKRTGEKVFLECVQDMDHENMFWYRQDPGLGLRLIYFSYDVKMKEKGDIPEGYSVSREKKERFSLILESASTNQTSMYLCASRLTSGTSTGELFFGEGSRLTVL.

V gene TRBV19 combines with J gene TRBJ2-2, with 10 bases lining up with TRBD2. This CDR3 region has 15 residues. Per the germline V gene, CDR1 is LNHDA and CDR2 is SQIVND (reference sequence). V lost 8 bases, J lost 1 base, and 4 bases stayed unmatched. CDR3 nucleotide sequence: TGTGCCAGTTTTAGCGGGAGGAAGAACACCGGGGAGCTGTTTTTT. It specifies CASFSGRKNTGELFF.

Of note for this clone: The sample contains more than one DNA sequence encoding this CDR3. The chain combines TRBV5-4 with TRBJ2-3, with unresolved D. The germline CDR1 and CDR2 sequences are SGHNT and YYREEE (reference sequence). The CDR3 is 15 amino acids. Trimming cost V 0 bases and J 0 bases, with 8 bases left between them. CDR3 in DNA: TGTGCCAGCAGCTTGGTGGCAGCTAGCACAGATACGCAGTATTTT. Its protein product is CASSLVAASTDTQYF.

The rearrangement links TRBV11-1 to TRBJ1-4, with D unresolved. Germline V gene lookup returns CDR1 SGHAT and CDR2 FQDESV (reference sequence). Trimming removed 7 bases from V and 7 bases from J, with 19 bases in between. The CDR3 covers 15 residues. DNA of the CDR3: TGTGCCAGCACCACCACAGACCCGACCCCTGAAAAACTGTTTTTT. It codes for CASTTTDPTPEKLFF.

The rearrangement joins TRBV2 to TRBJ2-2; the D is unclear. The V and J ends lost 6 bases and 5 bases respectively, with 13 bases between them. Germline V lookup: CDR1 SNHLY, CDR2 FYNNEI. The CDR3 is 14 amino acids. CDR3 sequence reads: CASSYKDGTGELFF. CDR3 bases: TGTGCCAGCAGCTATAAGGACGGAACCGGGGAGCTGTTTTTT.

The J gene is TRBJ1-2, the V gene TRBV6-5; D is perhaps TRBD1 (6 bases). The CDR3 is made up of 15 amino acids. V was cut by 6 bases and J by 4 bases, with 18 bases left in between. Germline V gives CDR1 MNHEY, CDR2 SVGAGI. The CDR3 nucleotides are TGTGCCAGCAGCTCAGGGGTGTCCCAAGTCTATGGCTACACCTTC. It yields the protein CASSSGVSQVYGYTF.

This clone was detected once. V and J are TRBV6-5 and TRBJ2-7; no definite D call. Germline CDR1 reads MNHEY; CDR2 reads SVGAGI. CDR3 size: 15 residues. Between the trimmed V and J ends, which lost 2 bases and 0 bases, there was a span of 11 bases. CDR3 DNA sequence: TGTGCCAGCAGTTACGACGTGGCTCGCTCCTACGAGCAGTACTTC. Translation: CASSYDVARSYEQYF.

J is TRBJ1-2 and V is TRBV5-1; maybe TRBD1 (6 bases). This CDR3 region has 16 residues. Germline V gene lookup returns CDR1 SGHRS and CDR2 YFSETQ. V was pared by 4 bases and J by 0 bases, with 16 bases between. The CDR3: CASSHGTGPTNYGYTF. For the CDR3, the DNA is TGCGCCAGCAGCCACGGCACAGGGCCTACTAACTATGGCTACACCTTC.

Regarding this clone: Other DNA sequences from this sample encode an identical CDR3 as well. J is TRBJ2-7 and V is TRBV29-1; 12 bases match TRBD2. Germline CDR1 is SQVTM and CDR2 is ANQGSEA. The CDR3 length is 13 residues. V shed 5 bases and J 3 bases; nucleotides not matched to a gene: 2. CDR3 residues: CSVRTSGNYEQYF. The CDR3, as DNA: TGCAGCGTTAGGACTAGCGGGAACTACGAGCAGTACTTC.